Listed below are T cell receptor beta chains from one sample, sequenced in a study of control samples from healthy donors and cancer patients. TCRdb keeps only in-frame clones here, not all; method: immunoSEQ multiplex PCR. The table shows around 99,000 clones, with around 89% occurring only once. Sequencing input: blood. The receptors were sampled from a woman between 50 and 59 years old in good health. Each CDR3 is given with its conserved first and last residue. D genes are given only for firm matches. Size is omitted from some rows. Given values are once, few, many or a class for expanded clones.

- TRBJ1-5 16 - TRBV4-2 CASSQAGFRGNQPQHF TGTGCCAGCAGCCAAGCAGGGTTTAGGGGCAATCAGCCCCAGCATTTT
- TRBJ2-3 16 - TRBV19 CASSIVGSRTTDTQYF TGTGCCAGTAGTATAGTCGGCAGTCGTACCACAGATACGCAGTATTTT
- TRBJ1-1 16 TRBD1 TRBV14 CASSQGGGTENTEAFF TGTGCCAGCAGCCAGGGGGGCGGGACAGAGAACACTGAAGCTTTCTTT
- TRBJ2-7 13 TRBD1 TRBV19 CASSQGARREQYF TGTGCCAGCTCGCAGGGGGCGCGTAGGGAGCAGTACTTC
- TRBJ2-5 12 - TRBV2 CASSGQSETQYF TGTGCCAGCAGTGGGCAGTCGGAGACCCAGTACTTC
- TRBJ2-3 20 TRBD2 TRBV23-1 CASSQSRASGRIAGEDTQYF TGCGCCAGCAGTCAATCGCGGGCTAGCGGGAGAATTGCCGGGGAGGATACGCAGTATTTT
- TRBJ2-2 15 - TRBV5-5 CASSRDSKFTGELFF TGTGCCAGCAGCCGGGACTCCAAGTTCACCGGGGAGCTGTTTTTT
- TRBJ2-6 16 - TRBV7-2 CASSPRLPSGANVLTF TGTGCCAGCAGCCCGAGGCTACCCTCTGGGGCCAACGTCCTGACTTTC
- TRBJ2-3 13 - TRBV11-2 CASSLDPPNTQYF TGTGCCAGCAGCTTAGATCCCCCCAATACGCAGTATTTT
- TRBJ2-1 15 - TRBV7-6 CASSLGGTKNNEQFF TGTGCCAGCAGCTTAGGGGGGACAAAGAACAATGAGCAGTTCTTC
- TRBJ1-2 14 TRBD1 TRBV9 CASSGTGENYGYTF TGTGCCAGCAGCGGGACAGGGGAGAACTATGGCTACACCTTC
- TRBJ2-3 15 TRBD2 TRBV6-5 CASSLSGGRTDTQYF TGTGCCAGCAGCTTGAGCGGGGGCCGGACAGATACGCAGTATTTT
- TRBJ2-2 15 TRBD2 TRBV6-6 CASADSGGAPGELFF TGTGCCAGCGCCGATAGCGGGGGGGCCCCCGGGGAGCTGTTTTTT
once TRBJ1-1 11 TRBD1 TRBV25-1 CATSGGAEAFF TGTGCCACGTCAGGGGGAGCTGAAGCTTTCTTT
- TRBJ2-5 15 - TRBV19 CASSTNTGSWETQYF TGTGCCAGTAGCACCAACACGGGATCATGGGAGACCCAGTACTTC
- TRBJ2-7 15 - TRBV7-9 CASSLEYRVGHEQYF TGTGCCAGCAGCTTAGAGTACAGGGTTGGCCACGAGCAGTACTTC
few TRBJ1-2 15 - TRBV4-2 CASSQGDGGAGGYTF TGTGCCAGCAGCCAAGGGGACGGAGGAGCCGGTGGCTACACCTTC